This paragraph covers one TCR beta chain sequence. This clone was recorded only once. It has no known antigen specificity. No much larger clonotype is one base removed from it; base qualities were not supplied. The collaborating institutions used their own protocols to collect whole blood in K2EDTA tubes. For TCRbeta analysis, collaborators shipped samples in one of three forms: frozen whole blood, isolated PBMCs, or DNA extracted from either of those sample types. This entry comes from a study of blood T cell repertoires in COVID-19 (dated by TCRdb to between 2020 and 2021). A note on the overall study: The collaborator samples originated in the United States, Italy and Spain and spanned the acute and convalescent phases of COVID-19. The material from the prospective study consisted of cDNA or gDNA derived from T cells, B-cell-depleted T cells, or PBMCs. Subjects who had been exposed to COVID-19, were actively infected with it, or had recovered from it provided the deeply sampled blood TCRbeta repertoires that made up the dataset. The repertoires were made available in a free public database intended to serve as a resource for research on the immune response to SARS-CoV-2. The samples were drawn from the first 160 participants of the ongoing ImmuneRACE study and from 1,254 subjects provided by 6 global collaborators. The sample metadata nearly always contained a de-identified subject ID, COVID-19 status, age in years and sex. HLA class I and class II types, where available, came from metadata supplied by the sample provider rather than from assay-based typing.

TCRbeta CDR3 regions were amplified from genomic DNA using the immunoSEQ Assay, a bias-controlled multiplex PCR. As for how the authors treated the data: Nucleated cell counts per sample were estimated from amplification of reference gene primers within the assay. Sequence reads were collapsed and filtered to measure the absolute abundance of every unique TCRbeta CDR3 rearrangement. For each sample, productive Simpson clonality was calculated by taking the square root of Simpson's diversity index across productive rearrangements. The clones in this table, taken by TCRdb from immuneACCESS, are in-frame only. Not every clone is retained; where verified, under half of the shortfall comes from an unresolved V gene, and the cause of the rest is unknown. V and J calls and clone size are given by that table; D and trimming were obtained from the DNA. Counted in this sample were about 260,000 clones; approximately 82% of them appeared once. The ten largest clonotypes hold 1.9% of the sample.

Trimming takes 5 bases off V and 2 bases off J; junction bases not matched to a gene: 4. Per the germline V gene, MNHEY is the CDR1 and SVGAGI is the CDR2. From the cysteine up to the phenylalanine, the CDR3 has a length of 15 residues. Solely the CDR3 DNA is kept, with 45 bases framed from the first base. Summary of the overall study and its limitations: How much clinical and demographic metadata was included differed by source and by participant, and the metadata was provided uncurated.

Sequences were obtained from peripheral blood. The rearrangement joined TRBV6-5 to TRBJ2-1; the junction holds 9 bases that match TRBD1. This TCR derives from a woman older than 75 with acute or convalescent COVID-19. Here the CDR3 is given as CASSPGTGTYNEQFF. The DNA sequence reads TGTGCCAGCAGTCCCGGGACAGGGACCTACAATGAGCAGTTCTTC.